These 27 T cell receptor beta chains share one sample of origin, sequenced in a study of blood T cell repertoires in COVID-19 (TCRdb year 2020). The library was produced with the immunoSEQ multiplex PCR assay. Held by TCRdb, this immuneACCESS table contains in-frame sequences only and omits some clones. Under half of the omission traces to an unresolved V gene where checked; the cause of the rest is unknown. This sample has a few hundred thousand clones in its table, and around 89% of those were observed once. Of the sample, around 4.5% falls within the top ten clones. The sequenced sample consisted of PBMCs or T cells enriched from blood (not recorded which). These receptors were collected from a woman aged 18-29 years with acute COVID-19.

This clone showed up just once. V gene TRBV19 combines with J gene TRBJ2-7, with D possibly matching TRBD2 (5 bases). V lost 1 base and J 2 bases, leaving 9 bases between the germline ends. The germline V gene has CDR1 LNHDA and CDR2 SQIVND (reference sequence). The CDR3 runs 14 residues. The CDR3 DNA reads as TGTGCCAGTAGTATAGGTCCGGGGACCTACGAGCAGTACTTC. This translates into CASSIGPGTYEQYF.

The CDR3 DNA is TGTGCCAGTAGTATCGACAGGGCGGCTCCTGAAGCTTTCTTT. Residues: CASSIDRAAPEAFF. The chain links TRBV19 to TRBJ1-1; 7 positions match TRBD1. Germline CDR1 reads LNHDA; CDR2 reads SQIVND (reference sequence). This CDR3 region has 14 residues. V lost 3 bases to trimming and J lost 6 bases; unmatched junction nucleotides: 7.

This clone has a handful of counts. J is TRBJ2-7 and V is TRBV18; 7 bases are a match to TRBD1. Germline V gene sequence: CDR1 KGHSH, CDR2 LQKENI. This CDR3 has 13 residues. Trimming cost V 2 bases and J 5 bases; bases outside gene matches: 3. CDR3 loop: CASSPDRDHEQYF. The DNA of the CDR3 is TGTGCCAGCTCACCAGACAGGGACCACGAGCAGTACTTC.

V and J are TRBV24-1 and TRBJ2-5; 13 bases fit TRBD2. Trimming took 4 bases from V and 1 from J; bases not matched to a gene: 11. The germline CDR1 and CDR2 sequences are KGHDR and SFDVKD. The CDR3 sequence is 19 residues long. The DNA of the CDR3 is TGTGCCACCAGTGACCCGGGACTAGCGGGAACAAGATCCCAAGAGACCCAGTACTTC. This encodes CATSDPGLAGTRSQETQYF.

Only one count was recorded for this clone. The rearrangement uses TRBV28 and TRBJ1-2; D gene unclear. This CDR3 contains 15 residues. Germline-derived CDR1 and CDR2 are MDHEN and SYDVKM. Trimming cost V 1 base and J 6 bases, with 15 bases left between them. CDR3 sequence (DNA): TGTGCCAGCAGTTTATTCGGACCGGGATTGGATGGCTACACCTTC. It codes for CASSLFGPGLDGYTF.

The chain links TRBV5-1 to TRBJ1-5, with 10 bases lining up with TRBD1. With V trimmed by 1 base and J by 7 bases, 5 bases remained unmatched. The germline CDR1 and CDR2 sequences are SGHRS and YFSETQ. The CDR3 sequence is 15 residues long. The CDR3 DNA sequence: TGCGCCAGCAGCTTGTCCGGGACAGGGGAGCAGCCCCAGCATTTT. It codes for CASSLSGTGEQPQHF.

V gene TRBV9 combines with J gene TRBJ2-7; 9 bases are shared with TRBD1. The CDR3 is made up of 14 amino acids. V trimming: 7 bases; J trimming: 5 bases; junction bases outside the gene matches: 10. Per germline, CDR1 SGDLS and CDR2 YYNGEE. CDR3 bases: TGTGCCAGCTCGTCCCTAGGACAGGGGAACGAGCAGTACTTC. Translated, it gives CASSSLGQGNEQYF.

The chain employs TRBV6-5 and TRBJ2-7, with D tentatively TRBD1 (6 bases). This CDR3 region has 14 residues. Germline V gene sequence: CDR1 MNHEY, CDR2 SVGAGI. The V end lost 6 bases, the J end lost 2 bases, and 14 bases lay between the germline ends. CDR3 in DNA: TGTGCCAGCAGCGTCACAGGGATCACCTACGAGCAGTACTTC. Its protein product is CASSVTGITYEQYF.

This clone came up once. J is TRBJ2-7 and V is TRBV28; weak D call: TRBD2 (6 bases). The germline V and J ends were trimmed by 6 bases and 5 bases, with 14 bases remaining between them. The V gene's germline CDR1 is MDHEN and CDR2 SYDVKM. This CDR3 spans 13 amino acids. The CDR3, as DNA: TGTGCCAGCAGGATCGGGAGTATGAACGAGCAGTACTTC. Its protein product is CASRIGSMNEQYF.

The rearrangement links TRBV13 to TRBJ2-7, with TRBD2 as a possible D gene (5 bases). This CDR3 is built from 14 residues. Germline V lookup: CDR1 PRHDT, CDR2 FYEKMQ (reference sequence). V shed 6 bases and J shed 4 bases, with 16 bases lying between them. In DNA form, the CDR3 reads TGTGCCAGCAGGTTTTGGGTCAGCGGATACGAGCAGTACTTC. The encoded protein is CASRFWVSGYEQYF. The variable domain in full, completed from reference TRBV13 and TRBJ2-7, reads AAGVIQSPRHLIKEKRETATLKCYPIPRHDTVYWYQQGPGQDPQFLISFYEKMQSDKGSIPDRFSAQQFSDYHSELNMSSLELGDSALYFCASRFWVSGYEQYFGPGTRLTVT.

CDR3 in DNA: TGTGCCAGCAGCTTAGGGGGACAAGGGTTATATTCACCCCTCCACTTT. It encodes CASSLGGQGLYSPLHF. The chain has TRBV13 and TRBJ1-6, with D perhaps TRBD1 (6 bases). CDR3 length: 16 amino acids. The germline CDR1 and CDR2 sequences are PRHDT and FYEKMQ (reference sequence). V gave up 0 bases and J gave up 8 bases, with 14 bases separating them.

The CDR3 DNA reads as TGTGCCTGGACTCAAGGTTCCCCACTAGGTGAGCAGTTCTTC. Translation gives CAWTQGSPLGEQFF. The rearrangement links TRBV30 to TRBJ2-1; TRBD2 might be the D (5 bases). Germline V CDR1 and CDR2: GTSNPN, SVGIG (reference sequence). The length of the CDR3 is 14 residues. The V end lost 4 bases, the J end lost 9 bases, and 19 bases lay between the germline ends.

CDR3 sequence: CASSRQGIYGYTF. The CDR3 region has the DNA TGTGCCAGCTCACGACAGGGGATCTATGGCTACACCTTC. This rearrangement joins TRBV18 to TRBJ1-2; 8 nucleotides match TRBD1. Germline loops: CDR1 KGHSH, CDR2 LQKENI. The CDR3 spans 13 residues. The ends lost 4 bases at V and 4 bases at J; junction bases unmatched: 2.

This clone showed up just a few times. The V and J genes are TRBV7-9 and TRBJ1-2, with D unresolved. CDR3 length: 13 amino acids. The V end was cut by 3 bases, the J end by 6 bases, with 11 bases between. Germline CDR1 is SEHNR and CDR2 is FQNEAQ (reference sequence). CDR3 sequence reads: CASSFELHDGYTF. The CDR3 DNA is TGTGCCAGCAGCTTCGAACTGCACGATGGCTACACCTTC.

This clone was seen only once. The chain couples TRBV28 to TRBJ1-6, with TRBD1 matching 7 bases. CDR1 is MDHEN, CDR2 SYDVKM, per germline. CDR3 length: 15 residues. J lost 5 bases, V lost 6 bases, and 7 bases had no gene match. The CDR3 sequence is CASSLRDRHNSPLHF. DNA of the CDR3: TGTGCCAGCAGCCTAAGGGACAGACATAATTCACCCCTCCACTTT.

The CDR3 loop reads CASSLAGTGWADTQYF. DNA of the CDR3: TGTGCCAGCAGCTTAGCGGGGACAGGGTGGGCAGATACGCAGTATTTT. The chain links TRBV7-9 to TRBJ2-3; 9 bases are a match to TRBD1. Germline-derived CDR1 and CDR2 are SEHNR and FQNEAQ (reference sequence). The CDR3 length is 16 residues. V trimming: 0 bases; J trimming: 4 bases; junction bases outside the gene matches: 5.

The CDR3 region is CASSIGGQGARDEQFF. The CDR3 DNA reads as TGTGCCAGTAGTATAGGAGGACAGGGGGCAAGGGATGAGCAGTTCTTC. V and J are TRBV19 and TRBJ2-1, with TRBD1 matching 11 bases. Germline V lookup: CDR1 LNHDA, CDR2 SQIVND (reference sequence). The CDR3 has 16 amino acids. V shed 1 base, J shed 8 bases, and the junction held 7 bases outside the gene matches.

This chain connects TRBV4-1 to TRBJ2-2, with 10 positions matching TRBD2. The CDR3 has 19 amino acids. Germline V gene lookup returns CDR1 MGHRA and CDR2 YSYEKL. Losses at the gene ends were 0 bases for V and 7 bases for J; bases not matched to a gene: 14. The CDR3 spells CASSQDLSGRAMKGGELFF. The CDR3 nucleotides read TGCGCCAGCAGCCAAGATCTGAGCGGGAGGGCCATGAAGGGCGGGGAGCTGTTTTTT.

The chain joins TRBV14 to TRBJ1-1; no definite D call. Between the trimmed V and J ends, which lost 4 bases and 3 bases, there was a span of 9 bases. The V gene's germline CDR1 is SGHDN and CDR2 FVKESK. The CDR3 consists of 13 residues. For the CDR3, the DNA is TGTGCCAGCAGCCGGGCGAGGGACACTGAAGCTTTCTTT. This sequence encodes CASSRARDTEAFF.

Only a few counts were recorded for this clone. The chain has TRBV10-3 and TRBJ1-5, with TRBD1 as a possible D gene (5 bases). The CDR3 runs 14 residues. Trimming removed 2 bases from V and 7 bases from J, with 12 bases in between. Per the germline V gene, CDR1 is ENHRY and CDR2 is SYGVKD. The CDR3 nucleotides are TGTGCCATCAGTGAGGGTAGGGGTGGGCAGCCCCAGCATTTT. Encoded protein: CAISEGRGGQPQHF.

A single count supports this clone. The gene calls are TRBV11-3 and TRBJ2-1, with 8 bases lining up with TRBD2. Unmatched junction bases numbered 9, after V lost 2 bases and J lost 9 bases. Germline V gene sequence: CDR1 SGHNT, CDR2 YENEEA. The CDR3 spans 15 residues. The CDR3 protein is CASSLKPGGPGEQFF. The CDR3, as DNA: TGTGCCAGCAGCTTAAAGCCGGGAGGGCCGGGTGAGCAGTTCTTC.

The V and J genes are TRBV30 and TRBJ1-2, with TRBD1 as a possible D gene (6 bases). V lost 3 bases and J lost 2, with 22 bases in between. The CDR3 is made up of 17 amino acids. Germline V gene data show CDR1 as GTSNPN and CDR2 as SVGIG (reference sequence). In DNA, the CDR3 is TGTGCCTGGAGACTCTACAGGGCCCTAACCGAGAACTATGGCTACACCTTC. It codes for CAWRLYRALTENYGYTF. The full variable domain, rest sourced from reference TRBV30 and TRBJ1-2, is SQTIHQWPATLVQPVGSPLSLECTVEGTSNPNLYWYRQAAGRGLQLLFYSVGIGQISSEVPQNLSASRPQDRQFILSSKKLLLSDSGFYLCAWRLYRALTENYGYTFGSGTRLTVV.

The gene calls are TRBV27 and TRBJ2-7, with a tentative D call TRBD1 (6 bases). This CDR3 is built from 16 residues. Trimming shortened V by 6 bases and J by 2 bases, and 20 bases separated the two germline ends. Per germline, CDR1 MNHEY and CDR2 SMNVEV (reference sequence). This CDR3 reads CASSKGLPGEPYEQYF. The CDR3 DNA follows: TGTGCCAGCAGCAAGGGGCTGCCAGGGGAGCCCTACGAGCAGTACTTC.

The chain uses TRBV6-5 and TRBJ2-7, with D possibly being TRBD2 (5 bases). With 0 bases removed from V and 3 bases from J, the gap between germline ends came to 12 bases. Germline loops: CDR1 MNHEY, CDR2 SVGAGI. CDR3 size: 15 residues. CDR3 residues: CASSYSGDDYYEQYF. As DNA, the CDR3 is TGTGCCAGCAGTTACTCTGGTGACGACTACTACGAGCAGTACTTC.

The rearrangement uses TRBV4-2 and TRBJ1-6, with a possible D match to TRBD1 (5 bases). The CDR3 extends over 17 amino acids. Per germline, CDR1 LGHNA and CDR2 YNFKEQ. The V end lost 4 bases, the J end lost 7 bases, and 20 bases lay between the germline ends. The CDR3 DNA sequence: TGTGCCAGCAGCCCCCGGTATAGACAGTCTTCGAATTCACCCCTCCACTTT. Translated: CASSPRYRQSSNSPLHF.

This chain joins TRBV28 and TRBJ2-7; tentatively, D is TRBD2 (5 bases). V lost 2 bases and J 7 bases, leaving 12 bases between the germline ends. The germline gives CDR1 MDHEN, CDR2 SYDVKM. This CDR3 spans 13 amino acids. CDR3 residues: CASSLEAPGEQYF. The DNA of the CDR3 is TGTGCCAGCAGTTTAGAGGCCCCGGGGGAGCAGTACTTC. Complete variable domain (other parts from reference TRBV28 and TRBJ2-7): DVKVTQSSRYLVKRTGEKVFLECVQDMDHENMFWYRQDPGLGLRLIYFSYDVKMKEKGDIPEGYSVSREKKERFSLILESASTNQTSMYLCASSLEAPGEQYFGPGTRLTVT.

The chain carries TRBV6-5 and TRBJ2-1; no definite D call. Looked up from germline, CDR1 is MNHEY and CDR2 is SVGAGI. The CDR3 has 13 residues. Trimming took 6 bases from V and 6 from J, leaving 12 bases between them. CDR3: CASSSLISNEQFF. For the CDR3, the DNA is TGTGCCAGCAGCTCCCTTATATCCAATGAGCAGTTCTTC.